This T cell receptor beta chain was documented in a study of cytomegalovirus exposure and HLA in healthy donors. Regarding the study as a whole: Most observed TCR sequences were rare, whereas some public TCRs were detected in many donors.

Primers included in the PCR were 60 Vbeta and 13 Jbeta primers. Libraries were prepared by immunoSEQ multiplex PCR; TCRdb keeps only in-frame clonotypes and omits some of them. The data show around 110,000 clones, approximately 9.4% seen once. V lost 8 bases and J 1 base, leaving 7 bases between the germline ends. This CDR3 contains 11 residues. CDR1 is GTSNPN and CDR2 is SVGIG in the germline V gene (reference sequence). This clone was observed a few times. Its matching antigen is unknown. Sequencing input: PBMCs. This clonotype originated in a man aged 25 to 40 in good health and CMV-seronegative. The chain recombines TRBV30 with TRBJ2-3; D is undetermined. CDR3 nucleotide sequence: TGTGCCCACTCACGCACAGATACGCAGTATTTT. Its protein product is CAHSRTDTQYF.